This TCR beta chain stems from a study of glioma-infiltrating T cells after dendritic cell vaccination. Whole-study findings and limits: Patients with more pretreatment TILs had longer time to progression and survival.

About this clone itself: Its antigen is currently unknown.

The primer mix had 60 V beta and 13 J beta primers. Sequenced by immunoSEQ multiplex PCR; TCRdb stores in-frame clones only, minus some. The repertoire holds about 92,000 clones, with about nine tenths as singletons. The sample in question was blood, obtained before dendritic cell vaccination. The receptor was derived from a human donor with glioblastoma.

This chain's CDR3 is CASSLVGTAVYEQYF. DNA for the CDR3: TGCGCCAGCAGCTTGGTCGGGACAGCCGTTTACGAGCAGTACTTC. The chain employs TRBV5-1 and TRBJ2-5; TRBD1 matches 7 bases. The J call may be faulty, since TRBJ2-7 better matches the DNA end. The length of the CDR3 is 15 residues. Germline V lookup: CDR1 SGHRS, CDR2 YFSETQ.